One and the same sample provided the 2 T cell receptor beta chains below, sequenced in a study of glioma-infiltrating T cells. The iRepertoire nested amplicon-rescue multiplex PCR amplified TCR alpha and beta CDR3s from RNA. TCRdb fed the multiplex PCR reads into MiXCR, producing one record per CDR3 protein. The data show about 180,000 distinct CDR3 sequences, about 47% seen once. The sample was glioma tissue, nonneoplastic brain tissue, or PBMCs (not recorded which). Receptors originate from a human donor with low-grade glioma or glioblastoma, undergoing nonglioma brain surgery, or in good health (not recorded which).

This clonotype was seen repeatedly, ten times or more. This chain links TRBV5-4 with TRBJ2-3, with D unclear. Trimming took 0 bases from V and 4 from J, leaving 6 bases between them. CDR3 length: 13 amino acids. Germline V gene lookup returns CDR1 SGHNT and CDR2 YYREEE (reference sequence). The chain's CDR3 is CASSLALADTQYF. The CDR3 DNA sequence: TGTGCCAGCAGCTTGGCGTTAGCAGATACGCAGTATTTT. The variable domain in full, with the rest retrieved from reference TRBV5-4 and TRBJ2-3, is ETGVTQSPTHLIKTRGQQVTLRCSSQSGHNTVSWYQQALGQGPQFIFQYYREEENGRGNFPPRFSGLQFPNYSSELNVNALELDDSALYLCASSLALADTQYFGPGTRLTVL.

Comment on this clonotype: Given a much more abundant clone one base away, this may be a read error. The chain combines TRBV5-4 with TRBJ2-1; D may be TRBD1 (6 bases). Trimming took 4 bases from V and 7 from J, leaving 15 bases between them. Per germline, CDR1 SGHNT and CDR2 YYREEE (reference sequence). The CDR3 spans 14 residues. The CDR3 DNA follows: TGTGCCAGCAGCACCCCAGGGGCAGGGAATGAGCAGTTCTTC. Protein: CASSTPGAGNEQFF.